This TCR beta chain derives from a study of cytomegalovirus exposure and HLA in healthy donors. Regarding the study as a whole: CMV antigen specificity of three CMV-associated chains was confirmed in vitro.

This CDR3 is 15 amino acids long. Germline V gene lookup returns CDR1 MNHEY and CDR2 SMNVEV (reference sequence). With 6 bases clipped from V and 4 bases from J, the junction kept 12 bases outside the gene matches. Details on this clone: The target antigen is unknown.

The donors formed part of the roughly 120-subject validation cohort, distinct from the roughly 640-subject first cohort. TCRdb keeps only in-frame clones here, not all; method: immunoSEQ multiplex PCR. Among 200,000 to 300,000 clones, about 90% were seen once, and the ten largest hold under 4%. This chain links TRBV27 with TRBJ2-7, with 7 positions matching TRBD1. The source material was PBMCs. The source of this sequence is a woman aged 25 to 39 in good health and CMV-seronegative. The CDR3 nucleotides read TGTGCCAGCAGGGGGGCCGGGACAGCCGGGTACGAGCAGTACTTC. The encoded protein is CASRGAGTAGYEQYF.